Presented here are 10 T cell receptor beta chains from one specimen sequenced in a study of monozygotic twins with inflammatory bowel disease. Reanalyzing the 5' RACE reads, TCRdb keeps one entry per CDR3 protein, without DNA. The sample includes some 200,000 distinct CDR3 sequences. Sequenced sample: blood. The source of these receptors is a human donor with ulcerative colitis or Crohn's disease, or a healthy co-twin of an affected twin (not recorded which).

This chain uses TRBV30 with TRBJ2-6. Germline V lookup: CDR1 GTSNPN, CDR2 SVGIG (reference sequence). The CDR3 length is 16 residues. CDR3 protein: CAWSVRVISGANVLTF.

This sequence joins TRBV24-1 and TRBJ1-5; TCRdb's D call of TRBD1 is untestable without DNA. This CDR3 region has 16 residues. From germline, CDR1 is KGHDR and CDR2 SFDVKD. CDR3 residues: CATSSSDRGASGPQHF.

The CDR3 here is CASSLALPGTEAFF. This chain uses TRBV5-4 with TRBJ1-1; the D gene TCRdb calls, TRBD1, cannot be checked with no DNA. This CDR3 has 14 residues. Germline assignment: CDR1 SGHNT and CDR2 YYREEE (reference sequence).

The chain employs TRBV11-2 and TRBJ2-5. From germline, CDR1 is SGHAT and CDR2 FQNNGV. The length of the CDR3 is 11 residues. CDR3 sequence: CASTYQETQYF.

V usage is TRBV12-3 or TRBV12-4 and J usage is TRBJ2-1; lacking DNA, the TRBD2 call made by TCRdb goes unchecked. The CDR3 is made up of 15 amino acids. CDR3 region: CASSLGTSPHNEQFF.

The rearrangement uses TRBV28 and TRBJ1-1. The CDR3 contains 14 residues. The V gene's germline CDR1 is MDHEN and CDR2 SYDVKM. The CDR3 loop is CASSLASPNTEALF.

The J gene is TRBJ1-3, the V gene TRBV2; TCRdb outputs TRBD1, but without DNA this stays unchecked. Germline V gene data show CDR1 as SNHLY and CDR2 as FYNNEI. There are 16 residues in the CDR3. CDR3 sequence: CASMKTGAYSGNTIYF.

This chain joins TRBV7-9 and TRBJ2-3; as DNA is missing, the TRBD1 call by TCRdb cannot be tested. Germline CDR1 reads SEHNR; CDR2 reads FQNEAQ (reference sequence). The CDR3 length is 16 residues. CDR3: CASSSPVNLNTDTQYF.

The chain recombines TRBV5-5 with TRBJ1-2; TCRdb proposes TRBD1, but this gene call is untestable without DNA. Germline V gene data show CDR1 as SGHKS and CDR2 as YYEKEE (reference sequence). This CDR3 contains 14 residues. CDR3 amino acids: CASSWGGQSYGYTF.

The CDR3 is CASSFSGGSGTGELFF. The chain carries TRBV7-2 and TRBJ2-2; TCRdb gives TRBD2 as the D gene, but with no DNA this cannot be confirmed. Per germline, CDR1 SGHTA and CDR2 FQGNSA. The length of the CDR3 is 16 residues.